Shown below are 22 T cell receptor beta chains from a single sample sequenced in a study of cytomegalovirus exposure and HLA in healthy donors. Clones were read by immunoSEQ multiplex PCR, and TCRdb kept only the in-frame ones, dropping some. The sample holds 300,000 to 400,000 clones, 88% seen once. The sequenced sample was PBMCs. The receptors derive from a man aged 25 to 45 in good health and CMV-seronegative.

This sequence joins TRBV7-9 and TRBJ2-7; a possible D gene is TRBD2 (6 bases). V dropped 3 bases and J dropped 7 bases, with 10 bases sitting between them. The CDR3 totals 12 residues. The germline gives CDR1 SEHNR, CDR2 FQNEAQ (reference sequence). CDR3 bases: TGTGCCAGCAGCTTCGGGACTGGGGAGCAGTACTTC. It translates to CASSFGTGEQYF.

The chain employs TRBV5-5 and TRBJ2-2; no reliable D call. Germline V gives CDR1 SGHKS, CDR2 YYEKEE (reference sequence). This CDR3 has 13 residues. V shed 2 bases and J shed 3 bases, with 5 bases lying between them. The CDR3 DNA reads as TGTGCCAGCAGCTTCGGGTACACCGGGGAGCTGTTTTTT. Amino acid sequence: CASSFGYTGELFF.

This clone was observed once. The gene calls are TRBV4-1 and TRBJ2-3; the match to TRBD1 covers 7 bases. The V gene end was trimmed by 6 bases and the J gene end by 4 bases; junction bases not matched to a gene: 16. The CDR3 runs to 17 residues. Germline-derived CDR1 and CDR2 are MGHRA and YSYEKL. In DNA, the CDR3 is TGCGCCAGCAGGACTTTCGGGACAGAAAAACATCCAGATACGCAGTATTTT. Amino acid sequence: CASRTFGTEKHPDTQYF.

CDR3 protein: CASSPQGLGRYSNQPQHF. CDR3 DNA sequence: TGCGCCAGCAGCCCACAGGGATTAGGGAGATATAGCAATCAGCCCCAGCATTTT. The V call is TRBV10-2, the J call TRBJ1-5; possible D gene TRBD1, 6 bases. The CDR3 is 18 residues long. From germline, CDR1 is WSHSY and CDR2 SAAADI. The ends were cut back, 6 bases at V and 0 bases at J, with 21 bases in the middle.

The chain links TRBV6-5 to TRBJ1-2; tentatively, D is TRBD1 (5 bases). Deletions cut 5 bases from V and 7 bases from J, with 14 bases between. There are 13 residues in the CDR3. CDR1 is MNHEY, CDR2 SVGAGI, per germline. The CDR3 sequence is CASSEQETFGYTF. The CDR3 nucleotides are TGTGCCAGCAGTGAACAGGAAACTTTTGGCTACACCTTC.

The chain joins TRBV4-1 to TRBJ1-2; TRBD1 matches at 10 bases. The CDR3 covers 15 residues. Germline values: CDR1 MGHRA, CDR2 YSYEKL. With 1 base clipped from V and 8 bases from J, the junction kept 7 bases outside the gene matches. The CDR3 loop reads CASSQVPGQGYGYTF. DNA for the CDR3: TGCGCCAGCAGCCAAGTGCCGGGACAGGGGTACGGCTACACCTTC.

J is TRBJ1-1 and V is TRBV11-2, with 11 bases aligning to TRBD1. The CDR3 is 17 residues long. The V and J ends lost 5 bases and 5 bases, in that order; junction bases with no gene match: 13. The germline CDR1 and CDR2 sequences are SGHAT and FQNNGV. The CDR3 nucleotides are TGTGCCAGCAGCCCGACAGGACAGGGGGCGCATCGGACTGAAGCTTTCTTT. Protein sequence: CASSPTGQGAHRTEAFF.

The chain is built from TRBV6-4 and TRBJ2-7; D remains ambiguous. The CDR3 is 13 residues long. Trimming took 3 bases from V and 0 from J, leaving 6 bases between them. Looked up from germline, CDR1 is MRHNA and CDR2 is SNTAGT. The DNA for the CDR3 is TGTGCCAGCAGTGAGATGGCCTCCTACGAGCAGTACTTC. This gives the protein CASSEMASYEQYF.

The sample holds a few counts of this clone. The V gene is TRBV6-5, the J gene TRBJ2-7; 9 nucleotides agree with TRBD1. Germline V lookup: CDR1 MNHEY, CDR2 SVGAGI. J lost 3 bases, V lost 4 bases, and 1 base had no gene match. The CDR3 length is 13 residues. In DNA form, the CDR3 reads TGTGCCAGCAGTTCGGGACAGGGCTACGAGCAGTACTTC. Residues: CASSSGQGYEQYF.

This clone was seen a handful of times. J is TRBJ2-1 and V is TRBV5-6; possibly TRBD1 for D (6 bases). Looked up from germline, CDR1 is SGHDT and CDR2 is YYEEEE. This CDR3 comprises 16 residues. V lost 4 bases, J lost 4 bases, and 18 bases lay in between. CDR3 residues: CASSPGTKTQYNEQFF. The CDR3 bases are TGTGCCAGCAGCCCCGGGACAAAAACACAATACAATGAGCAGTTCTTC. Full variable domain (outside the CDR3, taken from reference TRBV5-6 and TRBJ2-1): DAGVTQSPTHLIKTRGQQVTLRCSPKSGHDTVSWYQQALGQGPQFIFQYYEEEERQRGNFPDRFSGHQFPNYSSELNVNALLLGDSALYLCASSPGTKTQYNEQFFGPGTRLTVL.

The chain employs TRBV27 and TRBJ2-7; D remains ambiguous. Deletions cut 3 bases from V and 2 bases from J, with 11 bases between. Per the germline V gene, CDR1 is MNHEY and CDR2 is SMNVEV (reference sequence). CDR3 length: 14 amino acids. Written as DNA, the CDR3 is TGTGCCAGCAGTTTCCTAGTCAGCACCTACGAGCAGTACTTC. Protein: CASSFLVSTYEQYF.

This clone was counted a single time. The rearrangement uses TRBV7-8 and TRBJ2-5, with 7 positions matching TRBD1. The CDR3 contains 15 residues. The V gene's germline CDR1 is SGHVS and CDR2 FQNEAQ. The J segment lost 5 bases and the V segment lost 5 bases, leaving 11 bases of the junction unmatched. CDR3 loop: CASSTHRQGRETQYF. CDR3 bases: TGTGCCAGCAGCACGCATAGACAGGGTCGTGAGACCCAGTACTTC.

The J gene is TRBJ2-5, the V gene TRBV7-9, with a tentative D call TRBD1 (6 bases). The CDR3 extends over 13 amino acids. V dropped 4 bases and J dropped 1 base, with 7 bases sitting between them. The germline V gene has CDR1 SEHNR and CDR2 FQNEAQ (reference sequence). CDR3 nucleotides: TGTGCCAGCAGCTCGACAGGCCAAGAGACCCAGTACTTC. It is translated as CASSSTGQETQYF.

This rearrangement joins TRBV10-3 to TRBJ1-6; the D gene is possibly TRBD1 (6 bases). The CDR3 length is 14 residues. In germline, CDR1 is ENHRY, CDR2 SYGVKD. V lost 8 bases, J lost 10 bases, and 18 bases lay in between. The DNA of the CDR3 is TGTGCCATCGGAAAGGGGGATCTCGGATCACCCCTCCACTTT. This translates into CAIGKGDLGSPLHF.

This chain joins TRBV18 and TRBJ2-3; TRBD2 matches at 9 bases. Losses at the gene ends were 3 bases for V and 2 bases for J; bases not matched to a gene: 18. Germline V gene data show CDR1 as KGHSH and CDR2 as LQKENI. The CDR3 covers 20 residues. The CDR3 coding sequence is TGTGCCAGCTCACCCCTATCTGGGGTAAGCGGGGGGCCGTTCACAGATACGCAGTATTTT. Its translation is CASSPLSGVSGGPFTDTQYF.

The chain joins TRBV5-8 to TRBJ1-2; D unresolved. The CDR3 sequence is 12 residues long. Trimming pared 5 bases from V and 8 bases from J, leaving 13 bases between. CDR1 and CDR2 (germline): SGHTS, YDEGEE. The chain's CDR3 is CASSFPMSGYTF. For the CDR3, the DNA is TGTGCCAGCAGTTTCCCCATGAGCGGCTACACCTTC.

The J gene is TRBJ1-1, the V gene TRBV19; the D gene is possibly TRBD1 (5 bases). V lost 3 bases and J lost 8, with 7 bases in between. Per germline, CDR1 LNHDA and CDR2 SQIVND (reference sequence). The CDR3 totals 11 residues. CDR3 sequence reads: CASSIGGEAFF. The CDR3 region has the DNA TGTGCCAGTAGTATTGGGGGGGAAGCTTTCTTT.

CDR3 amino acids: CASFRSGDTGELFF. The CDR3 DNA is TGCGCCAGCTTCCGGTCGGGTGACACCGGGGAGCTGTTTTTT. This chain connects TRBV5-1 to TRBJ2-2, with unresolved D. CDR3 length equals 14 residues. Germline V gene sequence: CDR1 SGHRS, CDR2 YFSETQ. Trimming shortened V by 7 bases and J by 3 bases, and 13 bases separated the two germline ends. The entire variable domain, with the rest obtained from reference TRBV5-1 and TRBJ2-2, is as follows: KAGVTQTPRYLIKTRGQQVTLSCSPISGHRSVSWYQQTPGQGLQFLFEYFSETQRNKGNFPGRFSGRQFSNSRSEMNVSTLELGDSALYLCASFRSGDTGELFFGEGSRLTVL.

CDR3 DNA: TGTGCCAGCAGCTTAGCGGGAGGGGCGGGAACAGATACGCAGTATTTT. This sequence encodes CASSLAGGAGTDTQYF. The chain uses TRBV7-8 and TRBJ2-3, with 7 bases identical to TRBD2. The CDR3 loop spans 16 amino acids. The germline CDR1 and CDR2 sequences are SGHVS and FQNEAQ. Trimming removed 0 bases from V and 3 bases from J; junction bases left unmatched: 6.

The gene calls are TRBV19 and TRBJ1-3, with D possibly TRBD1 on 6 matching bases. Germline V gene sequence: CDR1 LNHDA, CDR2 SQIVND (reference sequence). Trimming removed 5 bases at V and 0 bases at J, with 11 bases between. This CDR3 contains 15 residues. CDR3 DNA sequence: TGTGCCAGTAGTCCCCGACAGGTCTCTGGAAACACCATATATTTT. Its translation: CASSPRQVSGNTIYF. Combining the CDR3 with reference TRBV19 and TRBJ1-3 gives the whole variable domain DGGITQSPKYLFRKEGQNVTLSCEQNLNHDAMYWYRQDPGQGLRLIYYSQIVNDFQKGDIAEGYSVSREKKESFPLTVTSAQKNPTAFYLCASSPRQVSGNTIYFGEGSWLTVV.

The CDR3 loop reads CASSYSGEEEQYF. The CDR3 bases are TGTGCCAGCAGTTACTCGGGCGAAGAGGAGCAGTACTTC. This rearrangement joins TRBV6-6 to TRBJ2-7; no firm D call. CDR3 length equals 13 residues. Germline V gene data show CDR1 as MNHNY and CDR2 as SVGAGI (reference sequence). V was shortened by 0 bases and J by 7 bases, with 10 bases between the two germline ends.

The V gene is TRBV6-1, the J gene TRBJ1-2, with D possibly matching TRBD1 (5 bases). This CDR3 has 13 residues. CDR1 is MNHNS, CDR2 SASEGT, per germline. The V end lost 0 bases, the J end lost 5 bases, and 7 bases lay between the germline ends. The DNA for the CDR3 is TGTGCCAGCAGTGAAGCACGGGGGTATGGCTACACCTTC. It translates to CASSEARGYGYTF.